The 27 T cell receptor beta chains in this list originate from one sample, sequenced in a study of identical twins. TCRdb called the 5' RACE reads again in MiXCR, with one record for every CDR3 protein. Among about 240,000 distinct CDR3 sequences, roughly a tenth were seen once, and the ten largest hold 10%. The source material was memory T cells sorted from blood. The receptor source for this set is a man in his forties or fifties in good health.

This clonotype was observed a few times. This chain joins TRBV27 and TRBJ2-7, with unresolved D. Trimming took off 5 bases at V and 3 bases at J, with 17 bases between the two ends. The CDR3 extends over 15 amino acids. Germline lookup yields CDR1 MNHEY and CDR2 SMNVEV (reference sequence). CDR3 sequence reads: CASSPSAPPNYEQYF. DNA of the CDR3: TGTGCCAGCAGTCCTTCAGCACCCCCGAACTACGAGCAGTACTTC.

This clonotype was counted at least ten times. This sequence joins TRBV5-1 and TRBJ2-7, with 10 bases aligning to TRBD1. The length of the CDR3 is 17 residues. Germline CDR1 SGHRS, CDR2 YFSETQ. The V gene end was trimmed by 3 bases and the J gene end by 6 bases; junction bases not matched to a gene: 15. CDR3 sequence: CASSSQIAGTGAREQYF. The CDR3, as DNA: TGCGCCAGCAGCTCCCAGATTGCCGGGACAGGGGCGCGCGAGCAGTACTTC. Full variable domain (remainder filled in from reference TRBV5-1 and TRBJ2-7): KAGVTQTPRYLIKTRGQQVTLSCSPISGHRSVSWYQQTPGQGLQFLFEYFSETQRNKGNFPGRFSGRQFSNSRSEMNVSTLELGDSALYLCASSSQIAGTGAREQYFGPGTRLTVT.

J is TRBJ2-1 and V is TRBV19; TRBD2 matches 9 bases. Germline CDR1 reads LNHDA; CDR2 reads SQIVND (reference sequence). CDR3 length: 15 amino acids. V trimming: 8 bases; J trimming: 1 base; junction bases outside the gene matches: 6. CDR3 region: CASGKAGGSYNEQFF. CDR3 DNA: TGTGCCAGTGGGAAGGCGGGAGGGTCCTACAATGAGCAGTTCTTC.

This chain joins TRBV18 and TRBJ2-1, with TRBD1 identical over 8 bases. The ends lost 6 bases at V and 7 bases at J; junction bases unmatched: 5. The CDR3 has 13 amino acids. Germline values: CDR1 KGHSH, CDR2 LQKENI. The CDR3 sequence: CASSQTGANEQFF. The CDR3, as DNA: TGTGCCAGCTCGCAGACAGGGGCGAATGAGCAGTTCTTC.

The chain links TRBV3-1 to TRBJ1-3; D gene uncertain. V was shortened by 6 bases and J by 3 bases, with 18 bases between the two germline ends. Germline CDR1 is LGHDT and CDR2 is YNNKEL (reference sequence). The CDR3 runs 16 residues. The CDR3 sequence: CASRQTLRTRGNTIYF. CDR3 sequence (DNA): TGTGCCAGCAGGCAGACTCTAAGGACGCGTGGAAACACCATATATTTT.

The chain carries TRBV10-3 and TRBJ2-4; 10 bases are shared with TRBD2. V shed 3 bases and J 8 bases; nucleotides not matched to a gene: 7. The CDR3 contains 15 residues. CDR1 and CDR2 from the germline V gene are ENHRY and SYGVKD. The CDR3 nucleotides read TGTGCCATCAGTGAAAGCGGGGGGGCCCTGGACATTCAGTACTTC. It encodes CAISESGGALDIQYF.

A note on this clonotype: Just one base apart from a much larger clone, this may be a read error. The chain combines TRBV12-3 or TRBV12-4 with TRBJ1-2; D is unclear. CDR3 size: 13 residues. The germline V and J ends were trimmed by 7 bases and 10 bases, with 19 bases remaining between them. CDR3 protein: CASTSPTTDHYTF. The DNA of the CDR3 is TGTGCCAGCACTAGCCCGACGACGGATCACTACACCTTC.

J is TRBJ2-5 and V is TRBV24-1; no reliable D call. This CDR3 region has 12 residues. Germline-derived CDR1 and CDR2 are KGHDR and SFDVKD. The V end lost 4 bases, the J end lost 7 bases, and 9 bases lay between the germline ends. CDR3 nucleotide sequence: TGTGCCACCAGTGACTCCTTGTGGACCCAGTACTTC. Protein: CATSDSLWTQYF.

DNA of the CDR3: TGTGCCAGCAGCGTAGCCCCCATGGGCAGCCAAGAGACCCAGTACTTC. This gives the protein CASSVAPMGSQETQYF. The rearrangement links TRBV9 to TRBJ2-5; no firm D call. Germline lookup yields CDR1 SGDLS and CDR2 YYNGEE. CDR3 length equals 16 residues. Trimming removed 0 bases at V and 1 base at J, with 13 bases between.

There are many counts of this clonotype. The CDR3 is CASSLAPTGTAGELFF. CDR3 sequence (DNA): TGCGCCAGCAGCTTGGCCCCGACAGGGACGGCCGGGGAGCTGTTTTTT. V is TRBV5-1 and J is TRBJ2-2; TRBD1 matches 7 bases. Germline V gene lookup returns CDR1 SGHRS and CDR2 YFSETQ. The CDR3 covers 16 residues. The ends lost 0 bases at V and 6 bases at J; junction bases unmatched: 8. Looking up the rest from reference TRBV5-1 and TRBJ2-2 gives the full variable domain: KAGVTQTPRYLIKTRGQQVTLSCSPISGHRSVSWYQQTPGQGLQFLFEYFSETQRNKGNFPGRFSGRQFSNSRSEMNVSTLELGDSALYLCASSLAPTGTAGELFFGEGSRLTVL.

This clonotype was seen just once. V and J are TRBV20-1 and TRBJ2-7, with a tentative D call TRBD2 (5 bases). V was shortened by 4 bases and J by 5 bases, with 18 bases between the two germline ends. Germline CDR1 DFQATT, CDR2 SNEGSKA (reference sequence). The CDR3 spans 14 residues. The chain's CDR3 is CSAKGGVGEHEQYF. As DNA, the CDR3 is TGCAGTGCTAAAGGAGGCGTTGGGGAGCACGAGCAGTACTTC.

This clonotype was observed a few times. The CDR3 DNA sequence: TGTGCCAGCAGCCTGGACCGGGGCTCCCGGTACTTC. Translation: CASSLDRGSRYF. The chain couples TRBV5-8 to TRBJ2-7, with D possibly called TRBD1 or TRBD2 (5 bases each). CDR3 length equals 12 residues. Trimming cost V 4 bases and J 12 bases, with 17 bases left between them. Germline V gives CDR1 SGHTS, CDR2 YDEGEE. Drawing the rest from reference TRBV5-8 and TRBJ2-7, the complete variable domain is EAGVTQSPTHLIKTRGQQATLRCSPISGHTSVYWYQQALGLGLQFLLWYDEGEERNRGNFPPRFSGRQFPNYSSELNVNALELEDSALYLCASSLDRGSRYFGPGTRLTVT.

This chain joins TRBV12-3 or TRBV12-4 and TRBJ1-1; D is unresolved. V lost 3 bases and J 3 bases, leaving 2 bases between the germline ends. The CDR3 loop spans 11 amino acids. In nucleotides, the CDR3 is TGTGCCAGCAGTTTCCACACTGAAGCTTTCTTT. This codes for CASSFHTEAFF.

This chain uses TRBV7-9 with TRBJ2-3, with 7 bases lining up with TRBD1. CDR3 length equals 13 residues. CDR1 is SEHNR, CDR2 FQNEAQ, per germline (reference sequence). V lost 5 bases and J lost 4; bases outside the gene matches: 3. The CDR3, as DNA: TGTGCCAGCAGCCCACAGGGGTCAGATACGCAGTATTTT. Residues: CASSPQGSDTQYF. Full variable domain (rest looked up from reference TRBV7-9 and TRBJ2-3): DTGVSQNPRHKITKRGQNVTFRCDPISEHNRLYWYRQTLGQGPEFLTYFQNEAQLEKSRLLSDRFSAERPKGSFSTLEIQRTEQGDSAMYLCASSPQGSDTQYFGPGTRLTVL.

This clonotype occurred many times. The chain is built from TRBV3-1 and TRBJ2-7; D is perhaps TRBD1 (5 bases). With 1 base removed from V and 6 bases from J, the gap between germline ends came to 13 bases. Germline values: CDR1 LGHDT, CDR2 YNNKEL (reference sequence). The CDR3 runs to 14 residues. CDR3 coding DNA: TGTGCCAGCAGCCAAGGGGCAGGGCGGTCCGAGCAGTACTTC. This gives the protein CASSQGAGRSEQYF.

This clonotype was picked up many times. The gene calls are TRBV28 and TRBJ2-5; D ambiguous. V lost 6 bases, J lost 5 bases, and 13 bases lay in between. This CDR3 has 13 residues. Germline V gives CDR1 MDHEN, CDR2 SYDVKM. The CDR3 bases are TGTGCCAGCAGCCTTTCGCACGGCGAGACCCAGTACTTC. It encodes CASSLSHGETQYF. Together with reference TRBV28 and TRBJ2-5, the CDR3 gives the full variable domain: DVKVTQSSRYLVKRTGEKVFLECVQDMDHENMFWYRQDPGLGLRLIYFSYDVKMKEKGDIPEGYSVSREKKERFSLILESASTNQTSMYLCASSLSHGETQYFGPGTRLLVL.

Within the sample, this clonotype is medium-sized. The rearrangement links TRBV15 to TRBJ2-4, with D possibly TRBD1 on 5 matching bases. The CDR3 is made up of 18 amino acids. The V and J ends lost 0 bases and 0 bases respectively, with 15 bases between them. CDR1 LNHNV and CDR2 YYDKDF come from the germline V gene (reference sequence). The CDR3 DNA is TGTGCCACCAGCAGAGACCCCAACAGGAAGCTAGCCAAAAACATTCAGTACTTC. Translating gives CATSRDPNRKLAKNIQYF.

The chain combines TRBV4-1 with TRBJ1-2; D call uncertain. Trimming removed 3 bases at V and 2 bases at J, with 13 bases between. Looked up from germline, CDR1 is MGHRA and CDR2 is YSYEKL. The CDR3 sequence is 15 residues long. The CDR3 sequence: CASSQEYTVNYGYTF. The CDR3 bases are TGCGCCAGCAGCCAGGAATATACAGTAAACTATGGCTACACCTTC.

This clonotype was recorded a few times. The chain is built from TRBV20-1 and TRBJ2-7; 8 bases agree with TRBD2. CDR1 is DFQATT, CDR2 SNEGSKA, per germline (reference sequence). This CDR3 is built from 13 residues. J was trimmed by 4 bases and V by 5 bases; bases with no gene match: 7. DNA for the CDR3: TGCAGTGCTGAAAGCGGGAGCGATTACGAGCAGTACTTC. It encodes CSAESGSDYEQYF.

This sequence joins TRBV23-1 and TRBJ2-7, with TRBD1 matching 7 bases. TRBV23-1 is given ORF status, its function remaining uncertain. The length of the CDR3 is 15 residues. With V trimmed by 5 bases and J by 3 bases, 10 bases remained unmatched. CDR3 sequence (DNA): TGCGCCAGCAGTAACTCCGGGACAGCTCTCTACGAGCAGTACTTC. This sequence encodes CASSNSGTALYEQYF.

The chain is built from TRBV6-1 and TRBJ2-3; 10 nucleotides agree with TRBD2. The J segment lost 3 bases and the V segment lost 3 bases, leaving 3 bases of the junction unmatched. The CDR3 has 15 amino acids. From germline, CDR1 is MNHNS and CDR2 SASEGT. For the CDR3, the DNA is TGTGCCAGCAGTGATAGCGGGAGGCGTACAGATACGCAGTATTTT. Its translation is CASSDSGRRTDTQYF.

This clonotype was counted between two and nine times. DNA for the CDR3: TGTGCCAGCAGTTCTAAGGACGGAAATCAGCCCCAGCATTTT. Its translation: CASSSKDGNQPQHF. The chain carries TRBV28 and TRBJ1-5; D remains unclear. The germline V and J ends were trimmed by 4 bases and 4 bases, with 11 bases remaining between them. The length of the CDR3 is 14 residues. Looked up from germline, CDR1 is MDHEN and CDR2 is SYDVKM.

The table lists this clonotype with a few counts. The rearrangement joins TRBV5-4 to TRBJ1-6, with D unresolved. Germline V CDR1 and CDR2: SGHNT, YYREEE (reference sequence). The length of the CDR3 is 13 residues. The V end was cut by 7 bases, the J end by 6 bases, with 11 bases between. The CDR3 bases are TGTGCCAGCGCCCCATCTGGTAATTCACCCCTCCACTTT. Amino acid sequence: CASAPSGNSPLHF.

This clonotype showed up many times. CDR3 amino acids: CASSYRLAGVGKETQYF. CDR3 sequence (DNA): TGTGCCAGCAGTTACCGACTAGCGGGAGTAGGAAAGGAGACCCAGTACTTC. This chain links TRBV6-2 or TRBV6-3 with TRBJ2-5; TRBD2 matches 12 bases. V gave up 2 bases and J gave up 5 bases; unmatched junction bases: 9. CDR3 size: 17 residues. The germline CDR1 and CDR2 sequences are MNHEY and SVGEGT.

The rearrangement links TRBV14 to TRBJ1-3; D might be TRBD1 (5 bases). The germline gives CDR1 SGHDN, CDR2 FVKESK. Trimming removed 3 bases at V and 0 bases at J, with 9 bases between. The CDR3 runs 15 residues. The DNA for the CDR3 is TGTGCCAGCAGCCACCAGGGCTTCTCTGGAAACACCATATATTTT. This translates into CASSHQGFSGNTIYF.

The V and J genes are TRBV7-2 and TRBJ2-1; D remains ambiguous. The CDR3 is 13 residues long. Germline CDR1 and CDR2: SGHTA and FQGNSA. V lost 5 bases and J 5 bases, leaving 10 bases between the germline ends. The DNA of the CDR3 is TGTGCCAGCAGCCCCCGACATAACAATGAGCAGTTCTTC. The encoded protein is CASSPRHNNEQFF.

This clonotype showed up many times. This chain uses TRBV18 with TRBJ1-1; TRBD1 agrees at 9 bases. V lost 4 bases, J lost 6 bases, and 15 bases stayed unmatched. The CDR3 has 17 residues. Per germline, CDR1 KGHSH and CDR2 LQKENI. The CDR3 loop reads CASSLLGTGLDYAEAFF. The CDR3 DNA reads as TGTGCCAGCTCACTTTTGGGGACAGGGCTTGATTACGCTGAAGCTTTCTTT.